This T cell receptor beta chain stems from a study of T cells in Graves' hyperthyroidism and ophthalmopathy. Graves' hyperthyroidism showing no ophthalmopathy progression within 18 months was considered stable. Uncontrolled infections, other autoimmune diseases, pregnancy or lactation led to exclusion of patients. This CDR3 contains 15 residues. With 6 bases removed from V and 4 bases from J, the gap between germline ends came to 15 bases. Germline CDR1 MNHEY, CDR2 SMNVEV (reference sequence). There are many counts of this clonotype. RNA transcripts gave rise to amplified TCR beta CDR3 regions. TCR CDR3 underwent first-round RT-PCR with the HTBI primer set. TCRdb itself ran the multiplex PCR reads through MiXCR, one entry per CDR3 protein. The top ten clones hold around 15% of a sample with roughly 700,000 distinct CDR3 sequences, around a sixth of them seen once.

The chain combines TRBV27 with TRBJ1-4; D is unclear. Sequencing was done on a sample of blood. The sequence came from a man aged 45 to 65 with Graves' hyperthyroidism. The CDR3 protein is CASSRGWQFNEKLFF. DNA for the CDR3: TGTGCCAGCAGCCGCGGTTGGCAGTTTAATGAAAAACTGTTTTTT.